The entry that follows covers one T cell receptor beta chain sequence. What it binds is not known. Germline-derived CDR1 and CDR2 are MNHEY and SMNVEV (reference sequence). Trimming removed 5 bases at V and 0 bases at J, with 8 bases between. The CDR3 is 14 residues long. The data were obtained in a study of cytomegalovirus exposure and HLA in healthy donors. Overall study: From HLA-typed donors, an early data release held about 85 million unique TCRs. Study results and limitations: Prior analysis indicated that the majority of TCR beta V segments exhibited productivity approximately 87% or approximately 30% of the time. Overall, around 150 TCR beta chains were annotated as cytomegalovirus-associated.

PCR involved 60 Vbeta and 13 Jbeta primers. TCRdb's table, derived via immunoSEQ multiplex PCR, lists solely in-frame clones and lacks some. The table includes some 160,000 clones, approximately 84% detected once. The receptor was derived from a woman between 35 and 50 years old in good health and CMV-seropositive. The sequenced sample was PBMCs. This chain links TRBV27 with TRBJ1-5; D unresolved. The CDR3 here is CASSRIHSNQPQHF. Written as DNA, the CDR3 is TGTGCCAGCAGTCGAATACATAGCAATCAGCCCCAGCATTTT.